Described below is a single TCR beta chain sequence and its context. These data come from a study of blood T cells in healthy people across ages. The use of a sample-barcoded 5' primer and a J-beta primer mix characterized a second PCR of about 7 to 12 cycles. Via MiXCR, TCRdb re-called the 5' RACE reads, giving one row per CDR3 protein. The repertoire includes roughly 730,000 distinct CDR3 sequences, roughly 50% of them detected once, and approximately 24% sits in the top ten. The V end lost 5 bases, the J end lost 3 bases, and 11 bases lay between the germline ends. This CDR3 is built from 14 residues.

This chain joins TRBV12-3 or TRBV12-4 and TRBJ1-5; the D is unclear. The receptor was isolated from a man in his forties in good health. The sample taken for sequencing was blood. The CDR3 DNA is TGTGCCAGCAGTCCCGGACGGAACAATCAGCCCCAGCATTTT. It is translated as CASSPGRNNQPQHF.